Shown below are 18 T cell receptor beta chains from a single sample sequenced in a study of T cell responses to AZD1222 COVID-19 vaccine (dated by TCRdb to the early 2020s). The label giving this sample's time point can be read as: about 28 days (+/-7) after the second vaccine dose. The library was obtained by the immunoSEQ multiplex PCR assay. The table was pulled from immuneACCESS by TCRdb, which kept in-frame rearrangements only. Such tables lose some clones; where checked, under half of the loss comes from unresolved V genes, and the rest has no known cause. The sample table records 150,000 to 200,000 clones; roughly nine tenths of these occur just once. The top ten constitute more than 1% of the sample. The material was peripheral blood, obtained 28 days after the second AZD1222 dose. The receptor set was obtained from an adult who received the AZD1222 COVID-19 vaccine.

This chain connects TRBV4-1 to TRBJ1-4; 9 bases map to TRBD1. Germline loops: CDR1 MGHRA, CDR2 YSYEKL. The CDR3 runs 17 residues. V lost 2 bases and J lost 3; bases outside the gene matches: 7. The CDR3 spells CASSQIMGTGSNEKLFF. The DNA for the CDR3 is TGCGCCAGCAGCCAAATAATGGGGACAGGGTCTAATGAAAAACTGTTTTTT.

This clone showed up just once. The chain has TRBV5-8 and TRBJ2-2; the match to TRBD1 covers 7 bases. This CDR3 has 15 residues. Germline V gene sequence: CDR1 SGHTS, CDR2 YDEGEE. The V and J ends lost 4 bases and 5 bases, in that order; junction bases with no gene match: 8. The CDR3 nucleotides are TGTGCCAGCAGCCTAGGACAGGCGTGGACCGGGGAGCTGTTTTTT. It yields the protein CASSLGQAWTGELFF.

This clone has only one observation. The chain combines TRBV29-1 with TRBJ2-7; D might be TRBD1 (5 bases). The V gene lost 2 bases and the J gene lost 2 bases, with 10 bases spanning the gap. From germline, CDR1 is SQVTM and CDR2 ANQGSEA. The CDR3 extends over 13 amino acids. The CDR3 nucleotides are TGCAGCGTTGAAACAGGTATGACCTACGAGCAGTACTTC. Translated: CSVETGMTYEQYF.

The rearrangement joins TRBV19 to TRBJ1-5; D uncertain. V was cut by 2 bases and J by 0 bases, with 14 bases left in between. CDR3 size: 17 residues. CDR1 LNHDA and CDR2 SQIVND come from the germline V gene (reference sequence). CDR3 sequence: CASSILGFSDSNQPQHF. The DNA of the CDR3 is TGTGCCAGTAGTATATTGGGTTTTTCGGATAGCAATCAGCCCCAGCATTTT.

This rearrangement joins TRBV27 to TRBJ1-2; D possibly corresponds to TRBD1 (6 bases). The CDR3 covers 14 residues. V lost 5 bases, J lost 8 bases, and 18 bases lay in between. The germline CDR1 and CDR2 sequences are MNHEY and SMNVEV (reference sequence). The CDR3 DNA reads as TGTGCCAGCAGTGATAGCGGGGGGGCTGGAGGCTACACCTTC. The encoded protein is CASSDSGGAGGYTF.

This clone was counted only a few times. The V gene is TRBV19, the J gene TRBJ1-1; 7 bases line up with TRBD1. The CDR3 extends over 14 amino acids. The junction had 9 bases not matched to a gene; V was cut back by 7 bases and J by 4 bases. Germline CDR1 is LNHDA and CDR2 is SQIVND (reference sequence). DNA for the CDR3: TGTGCCAGTATCGGGTTTAACAGGGGCACTGAAGCTTTCTTT. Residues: CASIGFNRGTEAFF.

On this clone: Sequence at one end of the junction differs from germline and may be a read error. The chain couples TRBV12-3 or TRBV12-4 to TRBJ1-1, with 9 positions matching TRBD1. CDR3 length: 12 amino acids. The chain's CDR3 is CASSLVGTGPVF. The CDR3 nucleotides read TGTGCCAGCAGTTTAGTTGGGACAGGGCCTGTCTTT.

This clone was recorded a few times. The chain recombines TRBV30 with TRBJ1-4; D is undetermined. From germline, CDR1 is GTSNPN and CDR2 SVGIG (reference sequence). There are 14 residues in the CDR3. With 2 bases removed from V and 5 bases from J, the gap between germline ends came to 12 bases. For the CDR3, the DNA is TGTGCCTGGAGTCACAGAAAGGAGAATGAAAAACTGTTTTTT. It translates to CAWSHRKENEKLFF.

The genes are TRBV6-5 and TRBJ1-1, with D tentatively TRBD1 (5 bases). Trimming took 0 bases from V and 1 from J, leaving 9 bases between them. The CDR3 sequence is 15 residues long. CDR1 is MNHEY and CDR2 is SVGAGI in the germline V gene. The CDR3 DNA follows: TGTGCCAGCAGTTACTCGGGACTATGGAACACTGAAGCTTTCTTT. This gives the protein CASSYSGLWNTEAFF.

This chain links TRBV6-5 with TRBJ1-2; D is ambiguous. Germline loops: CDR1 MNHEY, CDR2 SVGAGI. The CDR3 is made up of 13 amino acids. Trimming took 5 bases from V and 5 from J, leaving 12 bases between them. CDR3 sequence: CASSQHNLYGYTF. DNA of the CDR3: TGTGCCAGCAGTCAGCACAACCTATATGGCTACACCTTC.

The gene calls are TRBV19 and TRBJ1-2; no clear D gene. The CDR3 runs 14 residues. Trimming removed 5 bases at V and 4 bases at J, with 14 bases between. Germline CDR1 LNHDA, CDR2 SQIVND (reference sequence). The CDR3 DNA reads TGTGCCAGTAGTCGCCCCGGTCTGTTCTATGGCTACACCTTC. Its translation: CASSRPGLFYGYTF.

CDR3 residues: CASSLAPPGATEAFF. CDR3 nucleotide sequence: TGTGCCAGCAGCTTAGCACCCCCAGGGGCCACTGAAGCTTTCTTT. This rearrangement joins TRBV7-8 to TRBJ1-1, with D possibly being TRBD1 (6 bases). The CDR3 runs 15 residues. CDR1 is SGHVS, CDR2 FQNEAQ, per germline. V lost 0 bases, J lost 4 bases, and 12 bases lay in between.

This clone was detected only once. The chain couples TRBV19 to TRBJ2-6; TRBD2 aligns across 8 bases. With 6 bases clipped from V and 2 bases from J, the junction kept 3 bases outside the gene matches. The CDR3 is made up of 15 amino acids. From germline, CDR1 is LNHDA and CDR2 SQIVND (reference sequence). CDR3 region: CASRAGEAGANVLTF. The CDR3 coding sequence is TGTGCCAGTAGAGCGGGGGAGGCTGGGGCCAACGTCCTGACTTTC.

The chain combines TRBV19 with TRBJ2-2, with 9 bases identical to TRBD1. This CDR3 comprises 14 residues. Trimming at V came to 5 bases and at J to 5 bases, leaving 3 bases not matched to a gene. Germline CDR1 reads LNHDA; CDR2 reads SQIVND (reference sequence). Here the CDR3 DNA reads TGTGCCAGTAGTTGGGGACAGGGAACCGGGGAGCTGTTTTTT. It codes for CASSWGQGTGELFF.

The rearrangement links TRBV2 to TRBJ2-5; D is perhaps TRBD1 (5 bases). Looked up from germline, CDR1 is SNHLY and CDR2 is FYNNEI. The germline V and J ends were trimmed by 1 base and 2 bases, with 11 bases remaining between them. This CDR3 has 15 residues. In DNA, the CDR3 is TGTGCCAGCAGTGAAGAGTGGGCAGGGCAAGAGACCCAGTACTTC. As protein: CASSEEWAGQETQYF. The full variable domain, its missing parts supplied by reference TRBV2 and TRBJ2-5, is EPEVTQTPSHQVTQMGQEVILRCVPISNHLYFYWYRQILGQKVEFLVSFYNNEISEKSEIFDDQFSVERPDGSNFTLKIRSTKLEDSAMYFCASSEEWAGQETQYFGPGTRLLVL.

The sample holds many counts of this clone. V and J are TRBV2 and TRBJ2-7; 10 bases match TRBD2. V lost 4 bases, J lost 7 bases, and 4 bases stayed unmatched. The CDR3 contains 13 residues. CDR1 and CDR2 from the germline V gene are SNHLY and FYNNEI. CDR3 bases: TGTGCCAGCAGTGTCAGCGGGGGGGCTGAGCAGTACTTC. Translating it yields CASSVSGGAEQYF. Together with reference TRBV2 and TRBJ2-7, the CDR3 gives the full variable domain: EPEVTQTPSHQVTQMGQEVILRCVPISNHLYFYWYRQILGQKVEFLVSFYNNEISEKSEIFDDQFSVERPDGSNFTLKIRSTKLEDSAMYFCASSVSGGAEQYFGPGTRLTVT.

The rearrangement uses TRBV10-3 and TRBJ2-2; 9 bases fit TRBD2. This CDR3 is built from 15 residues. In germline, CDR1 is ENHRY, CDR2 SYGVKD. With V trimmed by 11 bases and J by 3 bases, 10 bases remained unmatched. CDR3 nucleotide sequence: TGTGCCTTCTCTCAAGCGGGGGGCTACACCGGGGAGCTGTTTTTT. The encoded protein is CAFSQAGGYTGELFF.

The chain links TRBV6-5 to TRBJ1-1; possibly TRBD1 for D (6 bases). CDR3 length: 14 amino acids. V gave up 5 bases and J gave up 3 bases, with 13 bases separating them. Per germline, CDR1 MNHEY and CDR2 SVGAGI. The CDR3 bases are TGTGCCAGCAGTATACAGGGAGGAGACACTGAAGCTTTCTTT. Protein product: CASSIQGGDTEAFF.